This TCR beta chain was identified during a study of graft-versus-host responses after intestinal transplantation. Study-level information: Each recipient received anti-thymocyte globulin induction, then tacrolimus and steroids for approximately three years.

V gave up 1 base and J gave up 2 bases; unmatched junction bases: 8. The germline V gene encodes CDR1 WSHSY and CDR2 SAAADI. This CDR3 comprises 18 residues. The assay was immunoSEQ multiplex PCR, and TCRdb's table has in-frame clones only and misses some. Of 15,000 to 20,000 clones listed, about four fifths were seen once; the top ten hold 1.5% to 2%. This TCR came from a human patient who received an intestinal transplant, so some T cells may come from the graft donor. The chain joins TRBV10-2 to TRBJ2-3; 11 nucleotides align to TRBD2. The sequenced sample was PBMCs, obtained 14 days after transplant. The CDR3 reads CASSEWSTSGKITDTQYF. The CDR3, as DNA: TGCGCCAGCAGTGAGTGGTCGACTAGCGGGAAGATCACAGATACGCAGTATTTT.